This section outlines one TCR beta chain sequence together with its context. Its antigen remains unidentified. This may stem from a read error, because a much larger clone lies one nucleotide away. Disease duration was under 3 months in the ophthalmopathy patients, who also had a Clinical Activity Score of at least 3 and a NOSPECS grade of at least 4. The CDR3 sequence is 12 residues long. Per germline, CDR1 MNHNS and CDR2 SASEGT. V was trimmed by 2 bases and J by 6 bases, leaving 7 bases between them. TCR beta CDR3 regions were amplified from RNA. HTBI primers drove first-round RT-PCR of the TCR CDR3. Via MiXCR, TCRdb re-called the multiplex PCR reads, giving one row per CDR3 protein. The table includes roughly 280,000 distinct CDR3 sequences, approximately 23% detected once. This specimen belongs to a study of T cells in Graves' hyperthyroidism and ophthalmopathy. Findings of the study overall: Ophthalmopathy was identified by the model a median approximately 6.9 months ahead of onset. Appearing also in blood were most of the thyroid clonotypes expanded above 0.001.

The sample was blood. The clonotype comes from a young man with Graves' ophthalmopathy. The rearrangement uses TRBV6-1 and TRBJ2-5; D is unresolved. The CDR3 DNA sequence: TGTGCCAGCAGTGAACCCTTGAAGACCCAGTACTTC. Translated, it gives CASSEPLKTQYF.